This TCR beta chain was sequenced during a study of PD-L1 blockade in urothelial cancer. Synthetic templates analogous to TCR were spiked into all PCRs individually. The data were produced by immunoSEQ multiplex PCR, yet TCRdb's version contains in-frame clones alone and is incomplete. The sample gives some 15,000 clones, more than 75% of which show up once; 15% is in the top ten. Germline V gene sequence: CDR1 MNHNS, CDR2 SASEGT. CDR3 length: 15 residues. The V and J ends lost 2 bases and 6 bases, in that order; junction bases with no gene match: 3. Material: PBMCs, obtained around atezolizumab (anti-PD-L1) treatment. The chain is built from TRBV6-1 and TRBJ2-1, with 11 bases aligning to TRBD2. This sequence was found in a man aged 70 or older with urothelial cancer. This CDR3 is CASSELAGGLNEQFF. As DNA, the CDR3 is TGTGCCAGCAGTGAACTAGCGGGGGGCCTCAATGAGCAGTTCTTC.